This T cell receptor (beta chain) appears in the sequencing data of a study of T cell responses to AZD1222 COVID-19 vaccine (dated by TCRdb to about 2021). For context, the study as a whole: A total of about 250 trial participants underwent TCR sequencing, of whom about 200 had received two doses of AZD1222 and around 26 had received two doses of the MenACWY control vaccine. Enrollment into the trials was organized by age into subgroups of 18-55, 56-69 and 70-plus years, and those subgroups contained approximately 150, 30 and 60 TCR-sequenced participants, respectively. Beyond this particular receptor, the publication reports: Because no day 14 peak-response samples were available, repertoires were characterized only after the peak T cell response. Participants were mostly white British, with more females than males. The authors suggested clonal diversity may have been underestimated. Conclusions about previously exposed vaccinees are limited, since just five or six AZD1222 recipients were seropositive for SARS-CoV-2 at baseline. The vaccine-associated CD4 TCRs covered the entire spike protein, and the dominant responses fell in regions 160-218 and 743-854. The 56-69-year group was small, and its depth increase did not reach significance, likely because of low power. After two AZD1222 doses, spike-specific TCR breadth and depth were significantly higher than at day 0 and than in MenACWY recipients. Reportedly, almost half of the unique spike-specific TCRs recognized epitopes lying outside the regions that are mutated in the B.1.351 and B.1.1.7 variants.

The CDR3 regions of human TCRbeta chains were analyzed by immunosequencing. Per the original workflow: Repertoire TCRs were matched against a reference library of SARS-CoV-2-specific TCRs generated with the MIRA antigen-specificity platform. Breadth meant the fraction of unique TCRs that were SARS-CoV-2-associated, whereas depth meant the fraction of total T cells that were SARS-CoV-2-associated. Using the MIRA data, every spike-specific TCR was mapped to the spike region that the TCR reacted to and assigned to either a CD4 or a CD8 class. Log10-transformed breadth and depth values were compared by one-way ANOVA with Sidak's multiple comparisons tests. Sourced from immuneACCESS, this table was stored by TCRdb with only in-frame sequences that have V and J called. A share of the clones is absent; for the studies checked, an unresolved V gene accounts for under half, and the remainder has no known explanation. The V and J calls and clone size are taken from that table; D and trimming were inferred from the DNA. Present in this sample are 140,000 or so clones, 85% to 95% of which were seen just once. The top ten constitute about 12% of the sample.

The intended sense of this specimen's time point label: sample from adult after SARS-CoV-2 infection, after symptom onset. A couple of convalescent COVID-19 patients, sampled after symptom onset from adults with prior SARS-CoV-2 infection, were also TCR-sequenced for comparison. In the case of this clone: Its antigen is unknown. No per-base quality is available; no much larger clone lies one base away.

The sample here was peripheral blood, taken after recovery from COVID-19. The receptor was derived from an adult who had recovered from COVID-19.

The DNA reads as follows: TGCAGCGTTGCAAGACAAGGATTGAACACTGAAGCTTTCTTT. The resulting protein is CSVARQGLNTEAFF. The rearrangement joined TRBV29-1 to TRBJ1-1; no D gene call is confident. From the cysteine through the phenylalanine, the CDR3 covers 14 amino acids. This entry keeps only the CDR3 DNA: 42 bases, framed from base 1. V is reduced by 4 bases and J by 0 bases, leaving a spacing of 12 bases between them. Looking up the germline V gene yields CDR1 SQVTM and CDR2 ANQGSEA. The entire variable domain, with the stretches around the CDR3 drawn from the reference TRBV29-1 and TRBJ1-1 proteins, is SAVISQKPSRDICQRGTSLTIQCQVDSQVTMMFWYRQQPGQSLTLIATANQGSEATYESGFVIDKFPISRPNLTFSTLTVSNMSPEDSSIYLCSVARQGLNTEAFFGQGTRLTVV.